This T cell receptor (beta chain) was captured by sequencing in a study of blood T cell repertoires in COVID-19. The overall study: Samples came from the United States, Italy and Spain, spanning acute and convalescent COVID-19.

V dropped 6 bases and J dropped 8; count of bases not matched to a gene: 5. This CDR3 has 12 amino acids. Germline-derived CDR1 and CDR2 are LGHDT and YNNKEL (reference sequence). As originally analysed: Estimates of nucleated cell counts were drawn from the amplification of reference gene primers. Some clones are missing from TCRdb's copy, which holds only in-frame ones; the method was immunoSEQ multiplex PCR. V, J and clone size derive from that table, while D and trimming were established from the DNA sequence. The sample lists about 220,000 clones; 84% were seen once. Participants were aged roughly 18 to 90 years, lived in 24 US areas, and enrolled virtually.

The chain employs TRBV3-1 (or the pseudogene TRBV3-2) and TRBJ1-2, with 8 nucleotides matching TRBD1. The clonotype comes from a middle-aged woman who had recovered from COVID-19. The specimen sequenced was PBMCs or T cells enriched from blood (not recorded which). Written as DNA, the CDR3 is TGTGCCAGCAGTTCAGGGGGCGGGGGCTACACCTTC. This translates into CASSSGGGGYTF.